Below, 5 T cell receptor beta chains from the same sample are listed, as sequenced in a study of blood T cell repertoires in COVID-19. Profiled with immunoSEQ multiplex PCR; TCRdb holds only in-frame clones, not every one. Of fewer than 300,000 clones listed, around 85% were seen once; the top ten hold around 2.3%. Source material: PBMCs or T cells enriched from blood (not recorded which). These receptors came from a woman between 45 and 65 years old who had recovered from COVID-19.

V is TRBV24-1 and J is TRBJ1-5; 7 bases fit TRBD1. The CDR3 loop spans 15 amino acids. The ends lost 3 bases at V and 2 bases at J; junction bases unmatched: 3. CDR1 and CDR2 (germline): KGHDR, SFDVKD. The CDR3 loop is CATSDRQGGNQPQHF. CDR3 nucleotide sequence: TGTGCCACCAGTGATCGACAGGGAGGCAATCAGCCCCAGCATTTT.

This chain joins TRBV29-1 and TRBJ2-7; TRBD2 matches 8 bases. The CDR3 sequence is 14 residues long. Germline loops: CDR1 SQVTM, CDR2 ANQGSEA. With V trimmed by 1 base and J by 6 bases, 8 bases remained unmatched. Here the CDR3 reads CSVEALDTSGEQYF. The CDR3 nucleotides are TGCAGCGTTGAAGCATTGGATACTAGCGGCGAGCAGTACTTC.

Points on this clone: The sample carries other DNA sequences with the same CDR3. The V gene is TRBV6-1, the J gene TRBJ1-3; D is unresolved. The CDR3 has 14 residues. Germline values: CDR1 MNHNS, CDR2 SASEGT. Trimming shortened V by 2 bases and J by 2 bases, and 7 bases separated the two germline ends. In nucleotides, the CDR3 is TGTGCCAGCAGTGAATCGGGAGCTGGAAACACCATATATTTT. This encodes CASSESGAGNTIYF.

The rearrangement joins TRBV7-9 to TRBJ2-3, with TRBD2 matching over 8 bases. The CDR3 has 15 amino acids. Germline V CDR1 and CDR2: SEHNR, FQNEAQ (reference sequence). Germline trimming cut 2 bases from V and 0 bases from J; bases unmatched to any gene: 1. The CDR3: CASSLKRGSTDTQYF. DNA of the CDR3: TGTGCCAGCAGCTTAAAGCGGGGGAGCACAGATACGCAGTATTTT.

The chain is built from TRBV25-1 and TRBJ2-1; D ambiguous. Germline V gene data show CDR1 as MGHDK and CDR2 as SYGVNS. With 3 bases removed from V and 4 bases from J, the gap between germline ends came to 7 bases. This CDR3 contains 13 residues. The CDR3 is CASSDPGYNEQFF. The CDR3 nucleotides are TGTGCCAGCAGTGATCCCGGGTACAATGAGCAGTTCTTC.